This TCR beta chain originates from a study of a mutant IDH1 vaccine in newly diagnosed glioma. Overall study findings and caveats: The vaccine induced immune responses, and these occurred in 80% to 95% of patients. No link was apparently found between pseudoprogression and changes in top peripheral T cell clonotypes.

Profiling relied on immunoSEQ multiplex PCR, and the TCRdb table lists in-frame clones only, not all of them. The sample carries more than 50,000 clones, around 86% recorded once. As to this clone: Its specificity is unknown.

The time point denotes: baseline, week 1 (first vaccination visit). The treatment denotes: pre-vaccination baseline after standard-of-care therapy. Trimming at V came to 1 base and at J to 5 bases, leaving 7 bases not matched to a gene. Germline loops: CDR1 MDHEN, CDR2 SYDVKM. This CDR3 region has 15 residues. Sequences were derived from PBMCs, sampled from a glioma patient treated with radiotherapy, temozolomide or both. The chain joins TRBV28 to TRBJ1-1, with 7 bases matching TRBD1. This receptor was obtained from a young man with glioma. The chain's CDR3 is CASSLFRTGGTEAFF. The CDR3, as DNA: TGTGCCAGCAGTTTATTTAGGACAGGTGGGACTGAAGCTTTCTTT.